This T cell receptor beta chain originates from a study of patients and donors after allogeneic stem cell transplantation (TCRdb year 2020). Regarding this clonotype: It has no known antigen specificity. No base quality values were provided; no much bigger clone lies one nucleotide off.

Libraries were made using RT-PCR. TCRdb names NextSeq 550 as the instrument used. TCRdb ran its own pipeline on the public reads, namely fastp trimming at Q25 and MiXCR clone calling, and kept in-frame beta chains. Rows matching on CDR3 protein sequence are summarized as one entry with the most common DNA and genes. This sample gives about 210,000 distinct CDR3 sequences in total; around two fifths of them show up just once. The ten largest clonotypes hold approximately 10% of the sample. Sequencing was performed on blood, either unsorted or a sorted T cell fraction (not recorded which). The origin of this receptor is a human donor who was either an allogeneic HSCT recipient or a stem cell or donor lymphocyte infusion donor (not recorded which). It is not recorded whose cells these are; they may come from a transplant donor.

The CDR3 reads CASTLRAGGGSPLHF. The bases read TGTGCCAGCACCCTCCGAGCAGGGGGCGGGTCACCCCTCCACTTT. The receptor chain draws on TRBV7-8 and TRBJ1-6, with 8 bases matching TRBD1. The germline V end is reduced by 7 bases and the J end by 10 bases; junction bases left unmatched: 12. The CDR1 and CDR2 encoded by the germline V gene are SGHVS and FQNEAQ. The CDR3 holds 15 amino acids from the cysteine to the phenylalanine. The read is trimmed to its CDR3 DNA, 45 bases read in frame from base 1.